This T cell receptor beta chain was sequenced in a study of cytomegalovirus exposure and HLA in healthy donors. Use of 60 Vbeta and 13 Jbeta primers characterized the PCR. TCRdb's copy holds only in-frame clones and misses some; the assay was immunoSEQ multiplex PCR. The table lists 100,000 or so clones, approximately 78% of them singletons. Germline CDR1 SGHDT, CDR2 YYEEEE. This CDR3 region has 15 residues. V shed 4 bases and J 3 bases; nucleotides not matched to a gene: 5. The sample consisted of PBMCs. This clonotype was sampled from a woman aged 35 to 49 in good health and CMV-seropositive. The chain carries TRBV5-6 and TRBJ2-7, with 12 nucleotides matching TRBD2. The CDR3 protein is CASSQGLAGLYEQYF. As DNA, the CDR3 is TGTGCCAGCAGCCAGGGACTAGCGGGCCTCTACGAGCAGTACTTC.